One TCR beta chain is described in this entry. What it recognizes is unknown. This sample stems from a study of lymphopenia after photon versus proton radiotherapy. General study findings and limits: Post-nadir TCR diversity decline inversely tracked overall survival among those who died. After the lymphocyte nadir, photon-treated repertoires showed oligoclonal expansion, especially of CD8+ Temra cells. Photon-treated patients lost naive T cells and TCR diversity; proton-treated stayed stable. Only patients who died were analyzed for survival; proton advantage is unproven.

The CDR3 sequence is 13 residues long. Trimming took 4 bases from V and 7 from J; bases not matched to a gene: 7. Germline V lookup: CDR1 MDHEN, CDR2 SYDVKM. The data were produced by immunoSEQ multiplex PCR, yet TCRdb's version contains in-frame clones alone and is incomplete. Of more than 25,000 clones listed, under 90% are singletons. The sequence was collected from a woman aged 50 to 65 with pancreatic cancer. The rearrangement links TRBV28 to TRBJ2-7, with 7 positions matching TRBD2. The sequenced sample was peripheral blood, obtained from a patient treated with photon-based radiotherapy. The CDR3 nucleotides read TGTGCCAGCAGTTCGAGCGGGATAGGGGAGCAGTACTTC. Its translation: CASSSSGIGEQYF.